The present T cell receptor (beta chain) was sequenced within a study of T-cell reconstitution after alpha-beta-depleted transplantation in children. Study conclusions and caveats: At the one-year point after transplant, T-cell counts and TCRbeta diversity were found to come mostly from T cells that had been newly produced. Expanded graft clones, several hundred of them, were reportedly the source of alpha-beta T cells about two months after transplant. At day 60, the high TCRbeta diversity found in some patients originated from recipient T cells and thymic progenitors that had survived.

This sample's TCRbeta library carried unique molecular identifier barcodes. TCRdb used MiXCR to reprocess the PCR reads, holding one entry per CDR3 protein. Seen here are a few hundred thousand distinct CDR3 sequences, approximately 30% observed once, and the top ten hold around 36%. The CDR3 is 16 amino acids. Per germline, CDR1 SGDLS and CDR2 YYNGEE. Trimming left V 0 bases short and J 6 bases short, with 17 bases between. For this clonotype: The antigen is not known.

The chain employs TRBV9 and TRBJ2-3; D is perhaps TRBD1 (5 bases). This sample comprised PBMCs, obtained before TCRalphabeta/CD19-depleted stem cell transplant. The TCR sequence derives from a boy younger than two with Wiskott-Aldrich syndrome, due to receive a stem cell transplant. This CDR3 reads CASSVVSGGWGDTQYF. Here the CDR3 DNA reads TGTGCCAGCAGCGTAGTTTCGGGCGGCTGGGGCGATACGCAGTATTTT.